This TCR beta chain was sequenced during a study of naive and memory T cell subsets. Germline CDR1 SGHRS, CDR2 YFSETQ. The V and J ends lost 5 bases and 8 bases, in that order; junction bases with no gene match: 12. This CDR3 is built from 15 residues. Amplification of ligated cDNA took four PCR rounds with SP2 and nested alpha and beta constant primers. TCRdb ran MiXCR on the UMI-ligation and nested PCR reads and lists one entry per CDR3 protein. The repertoire holds some 14,000 distinct CDR3 sequences, with approximately 4.7% as singletons. Treatment specified: skin biopsy from PPD injection site in Mantoux-positive individual. TCR cDNA received a 3' ligated oligonucleotide that carried a UMI. This clonotype turned up a few times.

The source of this sequence is an adult in good health. The V gene is TRBV5-1, the J gene TRBJ2-1, with 8 positions matching TRBD1. Sequenced material: skin, taken from a tuberculin skin test site. DNA of the CDR3: TGCGCCAGCAGACTTGCAGGGGGCGCAACCGATGAGCAGTTCTTC. Translated, it gives CASRLAGGATDEQFF.